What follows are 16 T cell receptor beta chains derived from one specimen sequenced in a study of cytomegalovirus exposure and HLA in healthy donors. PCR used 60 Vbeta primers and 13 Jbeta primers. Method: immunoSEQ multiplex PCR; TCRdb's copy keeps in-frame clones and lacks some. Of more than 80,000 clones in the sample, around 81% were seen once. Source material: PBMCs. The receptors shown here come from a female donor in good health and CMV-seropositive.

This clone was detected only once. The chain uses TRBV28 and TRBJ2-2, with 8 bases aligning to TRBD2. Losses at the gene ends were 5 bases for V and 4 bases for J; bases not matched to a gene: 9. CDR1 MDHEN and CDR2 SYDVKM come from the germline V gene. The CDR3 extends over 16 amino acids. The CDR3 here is CASSTFGGATTGELFF. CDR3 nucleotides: TGTGCCAGCAGTACCTTCGGGGGGGCGACCACCGGGGAGCTGTTTTTT.

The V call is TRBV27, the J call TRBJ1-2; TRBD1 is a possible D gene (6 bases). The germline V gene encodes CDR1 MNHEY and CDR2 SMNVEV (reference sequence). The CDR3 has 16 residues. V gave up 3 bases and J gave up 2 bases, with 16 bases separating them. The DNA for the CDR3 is TGTGCCAGCAGTTTCGGGACACAATTTGGGAACTATGGCTACACCTTC. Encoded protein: CASSFGTQFGNYGYTF.

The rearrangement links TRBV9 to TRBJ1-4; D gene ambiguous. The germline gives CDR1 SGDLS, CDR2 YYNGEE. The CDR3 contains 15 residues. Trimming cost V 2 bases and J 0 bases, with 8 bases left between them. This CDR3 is CASSVRDTTNEKLFF. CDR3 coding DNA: TGTGCCAGCAGCGTGCGGGATACAACTAATGAAAAACTGTTTTTT.

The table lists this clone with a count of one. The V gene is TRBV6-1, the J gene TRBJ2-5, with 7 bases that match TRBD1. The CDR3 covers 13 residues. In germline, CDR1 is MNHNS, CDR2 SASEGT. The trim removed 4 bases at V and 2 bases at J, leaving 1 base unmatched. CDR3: CASSAGQQETQYF. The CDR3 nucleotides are TGTGCCAGCAGTGCGGGACAGCAAGAGACCCAGTACTTC.

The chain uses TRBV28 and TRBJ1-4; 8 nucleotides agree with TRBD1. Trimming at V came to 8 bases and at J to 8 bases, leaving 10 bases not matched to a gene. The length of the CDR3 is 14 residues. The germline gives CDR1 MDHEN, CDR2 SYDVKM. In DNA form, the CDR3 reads TGTGCCAGCCTACTGACAGGGGTAGGAGAAAAACTGTTTTTT. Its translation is CASLLTGVGEKLFF.

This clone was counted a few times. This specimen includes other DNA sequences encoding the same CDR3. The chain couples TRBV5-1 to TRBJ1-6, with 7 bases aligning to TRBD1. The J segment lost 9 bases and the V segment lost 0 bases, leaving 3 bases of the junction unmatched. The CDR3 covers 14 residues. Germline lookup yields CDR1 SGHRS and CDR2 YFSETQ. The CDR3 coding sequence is TGCGCCAGCAGCTTGGGGCAGGGGGGTTCACCCCTCCACTTT. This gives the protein CASSLGQGGSPLHF.

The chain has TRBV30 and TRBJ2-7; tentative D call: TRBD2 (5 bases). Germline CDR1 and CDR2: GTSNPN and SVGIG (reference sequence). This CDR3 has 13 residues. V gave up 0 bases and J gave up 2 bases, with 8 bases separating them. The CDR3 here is CAWSVWETYEQYF. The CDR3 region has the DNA TGTGCCTGGAGTGTCTGGGAGACCTACGAGCAGTACTTC.

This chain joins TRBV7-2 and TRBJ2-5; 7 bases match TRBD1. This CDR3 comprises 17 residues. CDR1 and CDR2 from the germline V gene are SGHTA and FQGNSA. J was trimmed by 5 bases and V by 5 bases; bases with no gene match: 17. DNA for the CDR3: TGTGCCAGCAGCCATCGTATGCAAACAGGGGTGCAGGAGACCCAGTACTTC. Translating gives CASSHRMQTGVQETQYF.

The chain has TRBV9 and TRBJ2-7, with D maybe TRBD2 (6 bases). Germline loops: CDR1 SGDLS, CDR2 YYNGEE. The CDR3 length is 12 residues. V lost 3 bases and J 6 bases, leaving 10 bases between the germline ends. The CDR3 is CASSGRAGEQYF. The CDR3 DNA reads TGTGCCAGCAGCGGGAGGGCCGGCGAGCAGTACTTC.

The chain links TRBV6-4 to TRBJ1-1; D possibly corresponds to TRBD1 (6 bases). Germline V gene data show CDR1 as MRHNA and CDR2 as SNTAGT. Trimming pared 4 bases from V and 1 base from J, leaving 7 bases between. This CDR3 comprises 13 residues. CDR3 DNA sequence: TGTGCCAGCAGTGCGACAGGGAACACTGAAGCTTTCTTT. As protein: CASSATGNTEAFF.

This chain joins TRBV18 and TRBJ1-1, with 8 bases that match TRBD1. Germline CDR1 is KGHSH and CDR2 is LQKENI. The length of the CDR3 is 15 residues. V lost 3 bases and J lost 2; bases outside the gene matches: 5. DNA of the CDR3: TGTGCCAGCTCACCGGACAGGGAGGGTAACACTGAAGCTTTCTTT. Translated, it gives CASSPDREGNTEAFF.

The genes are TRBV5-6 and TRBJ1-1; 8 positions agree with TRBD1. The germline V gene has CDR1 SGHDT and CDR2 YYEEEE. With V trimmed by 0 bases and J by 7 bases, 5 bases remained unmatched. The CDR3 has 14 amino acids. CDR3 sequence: CASSLGPGGSEAFF. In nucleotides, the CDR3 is TGTGCCAGCAGCTTGGGTCCAGGGGGCAGTGAAGCTTTCTTT.

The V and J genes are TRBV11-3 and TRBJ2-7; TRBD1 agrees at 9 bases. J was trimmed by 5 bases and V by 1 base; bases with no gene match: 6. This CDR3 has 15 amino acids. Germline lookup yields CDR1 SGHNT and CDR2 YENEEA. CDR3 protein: CASSLGGTGYDEQYF. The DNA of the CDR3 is TGTGCCAGCAGCTTAGGGGGGACAGGGTACGACGAGCAGTACTTC.

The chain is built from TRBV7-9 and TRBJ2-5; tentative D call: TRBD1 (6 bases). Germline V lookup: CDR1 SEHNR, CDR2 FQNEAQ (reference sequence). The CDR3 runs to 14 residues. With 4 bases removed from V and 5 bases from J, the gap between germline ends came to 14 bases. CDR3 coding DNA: TGTGCCAGCAGCTCCCCGACAGGCCCTGAGACCCAGTACTTC. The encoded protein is CASSSPTGPETQYF. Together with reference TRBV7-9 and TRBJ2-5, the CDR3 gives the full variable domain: DTGVSQNPRHKITKRGQNVTFRCDPISEHNRLYWYRQTLGQGPEFLTYFQNEAQLEKSRLLSDRFSAERPKGSFSTLEIQRTEQGDSAMYLCASSSPTGPETQYFGPGTRLLVL.

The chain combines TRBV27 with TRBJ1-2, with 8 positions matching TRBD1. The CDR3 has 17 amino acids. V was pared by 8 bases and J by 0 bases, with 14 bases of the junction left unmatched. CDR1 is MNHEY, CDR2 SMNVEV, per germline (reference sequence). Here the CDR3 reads CASPAGQGARANYGYTF. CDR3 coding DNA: TGTGCCAGCCCCGCCGGGCAGGGGGCAAGAGCTAACTATGGCTACACCTTC.

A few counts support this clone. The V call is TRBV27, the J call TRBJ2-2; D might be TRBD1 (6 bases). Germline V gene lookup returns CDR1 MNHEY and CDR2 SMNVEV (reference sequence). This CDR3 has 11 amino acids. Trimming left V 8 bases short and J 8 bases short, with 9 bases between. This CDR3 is CASVRGGELFF. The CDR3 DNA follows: TGTGCCAGCGTGAGGGGGGGGGAGCTGTTTTTT.